One and the same sample provided the 20 T cell receptor beta chains below, sequenced in a study of cytomegalovirus exposure and HLA in healthy donors. The PCR employed 60 Vbeta primers together with 13 Jbeta primers. The method was immunoSEQ multiplex PCR; TCRdb's version includes in-frame clones alone and lacks a portion of them. The sample records around 190,000 clones, about 87% being singletons. Sequenced sample: PBMCs. Every receptor here comes from a woman younger than 30 in good health and CMV-seronegative.

This clone was found once. The chain carries TRBV25-1 and TRBJ2-7; 9 positions match TRBD1. Germline V lookup: CDR1 MGHDK, CDR2 SYGVNS. The CDR3 loop spans 17 amino acids. Unmatched junction bases numbered 11, after V lost 4 bases and J lost 1 base. The CDR3 protein is CASSGTKDRGRSYEQYF. In DNA form, the CDR3 reads TGTGCCAGCAGTGGAACGAAGGACAGGGGTCGTTCCTACGAGCAGTACTTC.

The CDR3 DNA reads as TGTGCCAGCAGTGAAAGAGCGGAGGGGTACAATGAGCAGTTCTTC. Protein product: CASSERAEGYNEQFF. J is TRBJ2-1 and V is TRBV6-1; possible D gene TRBD2, 6 bases. The CDR3 contains 15 residues. CDR1 MNHNS and CDR2 SASEGT come from the germline V gene. Trimming left V 2 bases short and J 4 bases short, with 12 bases between.

The rearrangement uses TRBV5-1 and TRBJ2-7; 9 positions agree with TRBD1. The V gene end was trimmed by 3 bases and the J gene end by 4 bases; junction bases not matched to a gene: 11. Germline V gene sequence: CDR1 SGHRS, CDR2 YFSETQ. The CDR3 is 16 residues long. The CDR3 loop reads CASSSLGTGTLYEQYF. Here the CDR3 DNA reads TGCGCCAGCAGCTCCCTCGGGACAGGGACATTGTACGAGCAGTACTTC.

The J gene is TRBJ2-1, the V gene TRBV2; the match to TRBD2 covers 9 bases. Germline CDR1 is SNHLY and CDR2 is FYNNEI. CDR3 length equals 17 residues. V shed 7 bases and J 3 bases; nucleotides not matched to a gene: 13. This CDR3 is CASTEGQGLAVYNEQFF. CDR3 DNA: TGTGCCAGCACTGAGGGTCAGGGACTAGCTGTCTACAATGAGCAGTTCTTC.

This clone was detected a few times. The chain combines TRBV5-1 with TRBJ2-3; 9 bases are shared with TRBD1. Germline V CDR1 and CDR2: SGHRS, YFSETQ. Trimming cost V 4 bases and J 5 bases; bases outside gene matches: 5. This CDR3 spans 14 amino acids. The CDR3 DNA follows: TGCGCCAGCAGCCCACGGACAGGGGAAGATACGCAGTATTTT. As protein: CASSPRTGEDTQYF.

The V call is TRBV27, the J call TRBJ2-3; TRBD1 matches 10 bases. V lost 7 bases, J lost 2 bases, and 12 bases stayed unmatched. The CDR3 has 17 amino acids. Germline CDR1 reads MNHEY; CDR2 reads SMNVEV (reference sequence). The CDR3 sequence: CASNPHRDRGFTDTQYF. Here the CDR3 DNA reads TGTGCCAGCAACCCCCACCGGGACAGGGGCTTCACAGATACGCAGTATTTT.

The CDR3 sequence is CASSYSLGGPMDTQYF. CDR3 sequence (DNA): TGTGCCAGCAGTTACTCCTTAGGAGGGCCGATGGATACGCAGTATTTT. The gene calls are TRBV6-5 and TRBJ2-3, with TRBD2 as a possible D gene (6 bases). The germline gives CDR1 MNHEY, CDR2 SVGAGI. CDR3 size: 16 residues. The germline V and J ends were trimmed by 0 bases and 6 bases, with 16 bases remaining between them.

CDR3 nucleotides: TGTGCCAGCAGCTCTGTGGGTAGCGGCCTCAGGAACATTCAGTACTTC. It specifies CASSSVGSGLRNIQYF. The chain joins TRBV5-4 to TRBJ2-4; tentative D call: TRBD2 (6 bases). The germline gives CDR1 SGHNT, CDR2 YYREEE (reference sequence). Trimming stripped 3 bases from V and 7 bases from J, with 20 bases between. This CDR3 comprises 16 residues.

The V call is TRBV9, the J call TRBJ1-1; 8 bases match TRBD1. Germline CDR1 reads SGDLS; CDR2 reads YYNGEE. The ends lost 0 bases at V and 0 bases at J; junction bases unmatched: 7. This CDR3 spans 17 amino acids. The CDR3 DNA is TGTGCCAGCAGCGTAGGGGCCACAGGGGGGGTGAACACTGAAGCTTTCTTT. This gives the protein CASSVGATGGVNTEAFF.

The chain combines TRBV19 with TRBJ2-3, with TRBD1 matching over 8 bases. V lost 0 bases to trimming and J lost 3 bases; unmatched junction nucleotides: 8. The V gene's germline CDR1 is LNHDA and CDR2 SQIVND (reference sequence). The CDR3 covers 17 residues. CDR3 DNA: TGTGCCAGTAGTATAGATGGTACAGGGGGTGGTACAGATACGCAGTATTTT. It is translated as CASSIDGTGGGTDTQYF.

This clone showed up just a few times. The V and J genes are TRBV19 and TRBJ2-4; 8 bases fit TRBD1. The CDR3 extends over 15 amino acids. Germline V gene data show CDR1 as LNHDA and CDR2 as SQIVND (reference sequence). After removal of 7 bases from V and 6 bases from J, the junction contained 11 bases not matched to a gene. The DNA of the CDR3 is TGTGCCAGTACCCGAGCCAGGGGGCGTAGAAACATTCAGTACTTC. Translation gives CASTRARGRRNIQYF.

The gene calls are TRBV18 and TRBJ1-4, with 8 bases that match TRBD1. The CDR3 runs to 17 residues. The V gene's germline CDR1 is KGHSH and CDR2 LQKENI. The V segment lost 2 bases and the J segment 8 bases; nucleotides outside the gene matches: 13. In DNA, the CDR3 is TGTGCCAGCTCACCATTGGACAGGGCGGGGTATATGGAAAAACTGTTTTTT. As protein: CASSPLDRAGYMEKLFF.

V gene TRBV6-6 combines with J gene TRBJ1-1, with unresolved D. Germline V gene lookup returns CDR1 MNHNY and CDR2 SVGAGI (reference sequence). The CDR3 runs to 14 residues. The V and J ends lost 2 bases and 5 bases respectively, with 12 bases between them. The CDR3, as DNA: TGTGCCAGCAGTTACCACCCGGGTGGGACTGAAGCTTTCTTT. This codes for CASSYHPGGTEAFF.

V is TRBV10-1 and J is TRBJ1-4, with 9 positions matching TRBD1. The ends lost 5 bases at V and 6 bases at J; junction bases unmatched: 1. Germline V lookup: CDR1 WNHNN, CDR2 SYGVQD (reference sequence). The CDR3 has 13 amino acids. CDR3 DNA: TGCGCCAGCAGTCGACAGGGGGATGAAAAACTGTTTTTT. Encoded protein: CASSRQGDEKLFF.

As regards this clone: This same CDR3 is encoded by further DNA sequences in the sample. The chain combines TRBV19 with TRBJ2-7, with TRBD1 identical over 9 bases. With V trimmed by 4 bases and J by 4 bases, 2 bases remained unmatched. The V gene's germline CDR1 is LNHDA and CDR2 SQIVND (reference sequence). The CDR3 extends over 13 amino acids. The CDR3 here is CASSTGQGYEQYF. The CDR3 DNA sequence: TGTGCCAGTAGTACTGGACAGGGGTACGAGCAGTACTTC.

This rearrangement joins TRBV19 to TRBJ2-2; 8 bases align to TRBD2. With 5 bases clipped from V and 4 bases from J, the junction kept 6 bases outside the gene matches. The CDR3 totals 15 residues. The germline V gene has CDR1 LNHDA and CDR2 SQIVND (reference sequence). CDR3: CASSSGGAGTGELFF. CDR3 DNA: TGTGCCAGTAGTTCCGGGGGGGCGGGCACCGGGGAGCTGTTTTTT.

V usage is TRBV18 and J usage is TRBJ2-5; TRBD1 might be the D (5 bases). The germline V and J ends were trimmed by 3 bases and 5 bases, with 22 bases remaining between them. Germline V lookup: CDR1 KGHSH, CDR2 LQKENI. This CDR3 has 17 residues. The CDR3 spells CASSPTGGAGSLETQYF. The CDR3, as DNA: TGTGCCAGCTCACCCACCGGTGGGGCAGGGTCACTCGAGACCCAGTACTTC.

This clone showed up just a few times. The rearrangement links TRBV9 to TRBJ2-5, with 7 bases aligning to TRBD1. This CDR3 has 14 amino acids. With V trimmed by 3 bases and J by 0 bases, 2 bases remained unmatched. The germline CDR1 and CDR2 sequences are SGDLS and YYNGEE. CDR3 amino acids: CASSEGQNQETQYF. CDR3 in DNA: TGTGCCAGCAGCGAGGGACAGAACCAAGAGACCCAGTACTTC.

The chain links TRBV27 to TRBJ1-5; 7 bases match TRBD1. The CDR3 loop spans 14 amino acids. Germline CDR1 reads MNHEY; CDR2 reads SMNVEV (reference sequence). Unmatched junction bases numbered 8, after V lost 5 bases and J lost 7 bases. The chain's CDR3 is CASSQLAGGQPQHF. The CDR3 DNA sequence: TGTGCCAGCAGTCAACTCGCAGGGGGACAGCCCCAGCATTTT.

Notes on this clone: At one boundary the junction diverges from the germline segment, which might be a read error. This chain joins TRBV7-7 and TRBJ2-5; 13 positions agree with TRBD2. The J call may be faulty, since TRBJ2-7 better matches the DNA end. The CDR3 has 14 residues. The germline CDR1 and CDR2 sequences are SSHAT and FNYEAQ (reference sequence). CDR3 sequence: CASSPLAGGHEQYF. The CDR3 nucleotides are TGTGCTAGCAGCCCACTAGCGGGGGGGCACGAGCAGTACTTC.